These T cell receptor beta chains were read from a single sample in a study of PD-1 blockade in classical Hodgkin lymphoma. Generated by immunoSEQ multiplex PCR, the TCRdb table keeps only in-frame clones and is missing some. The data contain 66,000 or so clones, about 64% of them singletons. This specimen consisted of peripheral blood mononuclear cells (PBMCs), obtained before the second cycle of nivolumab. The receptor set was obtained from a human donor with classical Hodgkin lymphoma. The conserved cysteine and the conserved F or W are not part of the CDR3 here.

TRBV6-1 | ASSEVTGGRQPQH
TRBV18 | ASSPAGAVYEQY
TRBV18 | ASSPLGQGAEAF
TRBV19 | ASSIGGATGELF
TRBV5-5 | ASSLETGLLRTDTQY
TRBV10-2 | ASSDGTASSGYT
TRBV7-4 | ASSTGGSYTDTQY
TRBV19 | ASSMAGRGGYNEQF
TRBV2 | ASGTGGSPLH
TRBV2 | ASEGGANQPQH
TRBV5-8 | ASSSYGTGGAYEQY
TRBV5-1 | ASRDSYEQY
TRBV5-1 | ASSPGRSISGANVLT
TRBV28 | ASSPTGGRDYT
TRBV18 | ASSRKGLAGQRTDTQY
TRBV5-6 | ASSFGGRAADTQY
TRBV5-5 | ASSTAGGETQY
TRBV21-1 | ASSILTGENTEAF
TRBV6-5 | ASTRSLGSQPQH
TRBV4-1 | ASSQPGQGWAQH
TRBV2 | ASSEGGTGNNSPLH
TRBV7-9 | ASSLEARIYGYT
TRBV7-6 | ASSLVSGNTEAF
TRBV15 | ATSRYGGSYGYT
TRBV19 | ASSRLVFGDTEAF
TRBV2 | ASRDRNTEAF
TRBV9 | ASSQGGDSYNEQF
TRBV9 | ASSSGTVNSGANVLT
TRBV7-6 | ASSLAGGWGSNQPQH
TRBV9 | ASSVGGPQFSYNEQF
TRBV5-1 | ASSGTGQGNTEAF
TRBV2 | ASARDRGFAGELF
TRBV10-3 | AISLIAGAGETQY